The 20 T cell receptor beta chains listed next were all sequenced from one sample in a study of CD4 and CD8 cells across lung adenocarcinoma regions listed by TCRdb under 2018. The receptor library was made with PCR. Sequenced using a HiSeq X Ten. The public reads were run again by TCRdb, first through fastp at Q25 and then through MiXCR, and only productive beta chains were kept. Records with the same CDR3 protein are collapsed into one entry carrying the most frequent genes and DNA. The sample has about 17,000 distinct CDR3 sequences on record, 46% of them singletons. Around a fifth of the sample is held by the ten biggest clonotypes. Material: CD4+ T cells from the margin of a lung tumor. According to the study, the label for this sample's cell subset or site signals: tumor margin region. These receptors were taken from a male donor with lung adenocarcinoma. The CD4 and CD8 labels of this study may be unreliable.

The sample holds a few counts of this clonotype. The chain has TRBV7-2 and TRBJ2-1; a weak D match, TRBD2 (6 bases). Trimming shortened V by 5 bases and J by 4 bases, and 21 bases separated the two germline ends. Germline lookup yields CDR1 SGHTA and CDR2 FQGNSA. CDR3 length equals 17 residues. Written as DNA, the CDR3 is TGTGCCAGCAGCCGCGGAAGTGGGGGAGGTAGGTACAATGAGCAGTTCTTC. It yields the protein CASSRGSGGGRYNEQFF.

On this clonotype itself: Likely a read error: the CDR3 ends without its conserved phenylalanine or tryptophan. The chain links TRBV7-8 to TRBJ2-1, with D hard to call. In germline, CDR1 is SGHVS, CDR2 FQNEAQ. The CDR3 runs to 15 residues. Between the trimmed V and J ends, which lost 3 bases and 4 bases, there was a span of 13 bases. The DNA of the CDR3 is TGTGCCAGCAGCTTCCCCGCGGAGCTGTACAATGAGCAGTTCTTA. Translation gives CASSFPAELYNEQFL.

This clonotype is termed medium-sized. The J gene is TRBJ2-3, the V gene TRBV6-1, with D possibly being TRBD1 (5 bases). Germline V lookup: CDR1 MNHNS, CDR2 SASEGT. V was cut by 2 bases and J by 4 bases, with 13 bases left in between. This CDR3 comprises 15 residues. The CDR3 DNA sequence: TGTGCCAGCAGTGAACCGGCAGGGAAGGCAGATACGCAGTATTTT. Amino acids: CASSEPAGKADTQYF.

The rearrangement uses TRBV20-1 and TRBJ1-5; no reliable D call. V lost 7 bases to trimming and J lost 8 bases, with 9 bases between them. Germline lookup yields CDR1 DFQATT and CDR2 SNEGSKA (reference sequence). CDR3 length equals 10 residues. CDR3 nucleotides: TGCAGTGTTGCGGGGAAGCCCCAGCATTTT. Amino acid sequence: CSVAGKPQHF.

As regards this clonotype: Sequence at one end of the junction differs from germline and may be a read error. This chain uses TRBV10-2 with TRBJ2-3; D is unresolved. Germline values: CDR1 WSHSY, CDR2 SAAADI. The CDR3 consists of 14 residues. The CDR3 bases are TGCGCCAGCTGGCGGCTGGCAGCGAAAGACACGCAGTATTTC. Translation gives CASWRLAAKDTQYF.

This chain links TRBV6-2 or TRBV6-3 with TRBJ2-7, with TRBD1 as a possible D gene (5 bases). CDR1 and CDR2 from the germline V gene are MNHEY and SVGEGT. V was trimmed by 0 bases and J by 12 bases, leaving 15 bases between them. The length of the CDR3 is 13 residues. The CDR3 sequence: CASSYSGQGRSYV. The CDR3 region has the DNA TGTGCCAGCAGTTACTCTGGCCAGGGAAGGTCGTACGTC.

This clonotype has a count of ten or more. The rearrangement links TRBV27 to TRBJ2-5; 7 bases are a match to TRBD2. The ends lost 5 bases at V and 4 bases at J; junction bases unmatched: 10. The CDR3 totals 15 residues. Germline V gene data show CDR1 as MNHEY and CDR2 as SMNVEV (reference sequence). DNA for the CDR3: TGTGCCAGCAGTACCTTGGGGAGGGAGGGAGAGACCCAGTACTTC. This encodes CASSTLGREGETQYF.

This clonotype was found a few times. This sequence joins TRBV10-1 and TRBJ2-1; 10 bases are shared with TRBD2. This CDR3 spans 15 amino acids. Germline V gene data show CDR1 as WNHNN and CDR2 as SYGVQD (reference sequence). The V and J ends lost 9 bases and 4 bases, in that order; junction bases with no gene match: 9. DNA of the CDR3: TGCGCCAGGAGCGTACTAGCGGGATCGTACAATGAGCAGTTCTTC. It is translated as CARSVLAGSYNEQFF.

This sequence joins TRBV29-1 and TRBJ2-5; the match to TRBD2 covers 9 bases. Germline V gene sequence: CDR1 SQVTM, CDR2 ANQGSEA. There are 13 residues in the CDR3. The J segment lost 4 bases and the V segment lost 3 bases, leaving 3 bases of the junction unmatched. This CDR3 reads CSVDVAGVETQYF. The DNA of the CDR3 is TGCAGCGTTGACGTAGCGGGAGTAGAGACCCAGTACTTC.

This clonotype was observed many times. The V gene is TRBV9, the J gene TRBJ2-1, with 10 positions matching TRBD2. V lost 4 bases, J lost 8 bases, and 9 bases stayed unmatched. The CDR3 consists of 15 residues. Germline CDR1 is SGDLS and CDR2 is YYNGEE. CDR3 coding DNA: TGTGCCAGCAGCCCTAAGCGGGAGGGCCGAGATGAGCAGTTCTTC. It translates to CASSPKREGRDEQFF. Combining the CDR3 with reference TRBV9 and TRBJ2-1 gives the whole variable domain DSGVTQTPKHLITATGQRVTLRCSPRSGDLSVYWYQQSLDQGLQFLIQYYNGEERAKGNILERFSAQQFPDLHSELNLSSLELGDSALYFCASSPKREGRDEQFFGPGTRLTVL.

This chain uses TRBV6-5 with TRBJ2-1; tentatively, D is TRBD2 (5 bases). Germline V gene sequence: CDR1 MNHEY, CDR2 SVGAGI. The V end lost 2 bases, the J end lost 8 bases, and 16 bases lay between the germline ends. This CDR3 region has 15 residues. This CDR3 reads CASSYRLAASHEQFF. DNA for the CDR3: TGTGCCAGCAGTTACCGGCTAGCAGCTTCCCATGAGCAGTTCTTC.

Remarks on this clonotype: Relative to the germline gene, one junction end is altered; a read error may explain this. The chain employs TRBV10-2 and TRBJ2-6; D not resolved. The CDR3 extends over 13 amino acids. CDR1 is WSHSY and CDR2 is SAAADI in the germline V gene. The CDR3 region has the DNA TGCGCCACCACTTATCCGTGGGCCAACGTCCTGAACTTC. Its translation: CATTYPWANVLNF.

At least ten counts were recorded for this clonotype. V usage is TRBV25-1 and J usage is TRBJ2-2, with a weak D call TRBD2 (6 bases). The V gene lost 5 bases and the J gene lost 7 bases, with 14 bases spanning the gap. Germline V gene data show CDR1 as MGHDK and CDR2 as SYGVNS. CDR3 length equals 14 residues. The CDR3 spells CASSLLGGFGELFF. In DNA form, the CDR3 reads TGTGCCAGCAGTCTACTAGGAGGGTTCGGGGAGCTGTTTTTT.

The chain joins TRBV11-3 to TRBJ1-6; no reliable D call. The germline V and J ends were trimmed by 0 bases and 7 bases, with 7 bases remaining between them. CDR1 is SGHNT, CDR2 YENEEA, per germline. There are 14 residues in the CDR3. The CDR3 DNA sequence: TGTGCCAGCAGCTTAGATGGCAGCAATTCACCCCTCCACTTT. Its protein is CASSLDGSNSPLHF.

This clonotype was counted only a few times. The chain carries TRBV6-1 and TRBJ2-3; tentatively, D is TRBD1 (6 bases). This CDR3 is 11 amino acids long. Germline V gives CDR1 MNHNS, CDR2 SASEGT. The V end was cut by 8 bases, the J end by 4 bases, with 7 bases between. The CDR3 coding sequence is TGTGCCAGCCCAGGGGCAGATACGCAGTATTTT. Protein product: CASPGADTQYF.

The V gene is TRBV10-1, the J gene TRBJ2-2; 8 bases fit TRBD2. V was clipped by 5 bases and J by 5 bases; unmatched bases: 10. This CDR3 comprises 16 residues. Germline-derived CDR1 and CDR2 are WNHNN and SYGVQD (reference sequence). The chain's CDR3 is CASSFGGASGTGELFF. CDR3 sequence (DNA): TGCGCCAGCAGTTTCGGGGGGGCCTCTGGGACCGGGGAGCTGTTTTTT.

By frequency in the sample, this clonotype is medium-sized. The chain joins TRBV6-1 to TRBJ2-1; D unclear. Judging by the DNA end, TRBJ2-7 fits better; the J call may be wrong. Germline CDR1 and CDR2: MNHNS and SASEGT. The CDR3 runs to 13 residues. The CDR3 region is CASSEDHAYEQYF. CDR3 nucleotides: TGTGCCAGCAGTGAAGACCACGCCTACGAGCAGTACTTC.

This clonotype was recorded at least ten times. V gene TRBV11-3 combines with J gene TRBJ2-5; D unresolved. Germline assignment: CDR1 SGHNT and CDR2 YENEEA. CDR3 length equals 11 residues. The germline V and J ends were trimmed by 6 bases and 5 bases, with 7 bases remaining between them. The CDR3 here is CASSGVETQYF. CDR3 DNA: TGTGCCAGCAGTGGGGTGGAGACCCAGTACTTC.

Within the sample, this clonotype is medium-sized. V usage is TRBV27 and J usage is TRBJ2-5; TRBD1 agrees at 9 bases. V gave up 3 bases and J gave up 2 bases; unmatched junction bases: 4. This CDR3 contains 15 residues. CDR1 and CDR2 from the germline V gene are MNHEY and SMNVEV (reference sequence). CDR3 DNA: TGTGCCAGCAGTTTGGGACAGGGCTCACAAGAGACCCAGTACTTC. The encoded protein is CASSLGQGSQETQYF.

For this clonotype: The junction differs from germline at one of its ends, possibly a read error. This rearrangement joins TRBV4-1 to TRBJ2-5; possible D gene TRBD2, 7 bases. The germline V gene has CDR1 MGHRA and CDR2 YSYEKL. The CDR3 sequence is 15 residues long. The CDR3 reads CAGGHGGGSQDTQYF. The CDR3 coding sequence is TGCGCCGGGGGCCACGGGGGCGGGAGCCAAGATACCCAGTACTTC.